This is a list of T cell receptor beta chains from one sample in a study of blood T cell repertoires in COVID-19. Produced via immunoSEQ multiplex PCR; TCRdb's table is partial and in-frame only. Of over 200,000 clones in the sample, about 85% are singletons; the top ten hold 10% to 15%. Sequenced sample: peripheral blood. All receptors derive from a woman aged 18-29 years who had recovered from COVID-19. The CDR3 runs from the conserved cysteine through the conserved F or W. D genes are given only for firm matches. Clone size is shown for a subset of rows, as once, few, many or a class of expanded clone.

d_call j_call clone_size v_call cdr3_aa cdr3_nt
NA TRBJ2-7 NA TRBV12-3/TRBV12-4 CASSLGREIEQYF TGTGCCAGCAGTTTAGGGCGGGAAATCGAGCAGTACTTC
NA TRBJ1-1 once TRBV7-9 CASRPGQMNTEAFF TGTGCCAGCAGACCGGGACAAATGAACACTGAAGCTTTCTTT
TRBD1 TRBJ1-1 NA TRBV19 CASSTGQANLKAFF TGTGCCAGCAGCACCGGACAGGCCAACCTTAAAGCTTTCTTT
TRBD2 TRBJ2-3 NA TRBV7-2 CASSLGHSGRDTQYF TGTGCCAGCAGCTTAGGCCATAGCGGGAGAGATACGCAGTATTTT
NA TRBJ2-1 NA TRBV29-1 CSVLPGGTGYGEQFF TGCAGCGTCCTACCGGGAGGGACAGGGTACGGCGAGCAGTTCTTC
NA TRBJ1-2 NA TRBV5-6 CASSLEGSYGYTF TGTGCCAGCAGCTTGGAAGGGAGCTATGGCTACACCTTC
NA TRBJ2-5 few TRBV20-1 CSASLTGNPETQYF TGCAGTGCTAGTTTAACAGGGAATCCAGAGACCCAGTACTTC
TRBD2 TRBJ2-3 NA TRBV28 CASPASGRRSTDTQYF TGTGCCAGTCCGGCGAGCGGGAGGCGCAGCACAGATACGCAGTATTTT
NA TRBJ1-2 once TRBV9 CASSVGGGNYGYTF TGTGCCAGCAGCGTAGGAGGAGGGAACTATGGCTACACCTTC
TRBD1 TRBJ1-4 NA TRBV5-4 CASRQGSGKLFF TGTGCCAGCAGACAGGGGTCTGGAAAACTGTTTTTT
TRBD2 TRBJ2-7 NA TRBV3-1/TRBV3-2 CASSQDPRASGTYEQYF TGTGCCAGCAGCCAAGATCCCAGGGCTAGCGGAACCTACGAGCAGTACTTC
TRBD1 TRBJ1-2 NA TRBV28 CASSWDRLYGYTF TGTGCCAGCAGCTGGGACAGGCTGTATGGCTACACCTTC
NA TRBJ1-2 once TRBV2 CAGIREGYYGYTF TGTGCCGGGATCAGGGAAGGATACTATGGCTACACCTTC
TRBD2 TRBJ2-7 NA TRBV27 CASRYFPGGGEQYF TGTGCCAGCAGATATTTTCCCGGGGGGGGAGAGCAGTACTTC
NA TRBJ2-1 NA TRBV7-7 CASSPDYGLYNEQFF TGTGCCAGCAGCCCGGACTACGGTCTCTACAATGAGCAGTTCTTC
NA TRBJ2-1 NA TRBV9 CASSQPGNEQFF TGTGCCAGCAGCCAGCCGGGGAATGAGCAGTTCTTC
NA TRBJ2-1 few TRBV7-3 CASSPHSNEQFF TGTGCCAGCAGCCCCCACAGTAATGAGCAGTTCTTC
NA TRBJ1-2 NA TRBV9 CASSEGLEGLNGYTF TGTGCCAGCAGCGAGGGGTTGGAGGGTCTCAATGGCTACACCTTC
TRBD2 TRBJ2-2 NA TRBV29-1 CSVVGSSGNTGELFF TGCAGCGTTGTAGGGTCTAGCGGGAACACCGGGGAGCTGTTTTTT
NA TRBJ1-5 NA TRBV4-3 CASSQERSRGVQPQHF TGCGCCAGCAGCCAAGAAAGGAGCAGGGGAGTTCAGCCCCAGCATTTT
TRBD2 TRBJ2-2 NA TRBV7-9 CASSLAILAGNTGELFF TGTGCCAGCAGCTTAGCGATACTAGCGGGGAACACCGGGGAGCTGTTTTTT
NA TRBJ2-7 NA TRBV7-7 CASSLVFGGEQYF TGTGCCAGCAGCTTAGTCTTCGGGGGCGAGCAGTACTTC
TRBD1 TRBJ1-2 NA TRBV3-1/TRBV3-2 CASSQARTGGAKRYGYTF TGTGCCAGCAGCCAAGCTCGGACAGGGGGCGCAAAGAGATATGGCTACACCTTC
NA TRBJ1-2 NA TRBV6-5 CASSSTGRGGYTF TGTGCCAGCAGTTCCACAGGAAGGGGAGGCTACACCTTC
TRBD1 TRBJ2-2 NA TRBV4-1 CASSLGQGDTGELFF TGCGCCAGCAGCCTGGGACAGGGGGACACCGGGGAGCTGTTTTTT
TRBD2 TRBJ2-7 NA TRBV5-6 CASRRRLADEQYF TGTGCCAGCAGACGACGACTAGCGGACGAGCAGTACTTC
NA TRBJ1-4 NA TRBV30 CAWRASATNEKLFF TGTGCCTGGAGGGCCAGTGCAACTAATGAAAAACTGTTTTTT
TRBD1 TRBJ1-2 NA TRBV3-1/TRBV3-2 CASSLSTGFGYTF TGTGCCAGCAGCCTTTCGACAGGGTTTGGCTACACCTTC
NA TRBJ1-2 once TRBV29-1 CSVEGTTNYGYTF TGCAGCGTTGAAGGGACAACTAACTATGGCTACACCTTC
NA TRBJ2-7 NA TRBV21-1 CASSKESKNQAGDSEQYF TGTGCCAGCAGCAAAGAGTCAAAGAATCAGGCGGGAGATAGCGAGCAGTACTTC
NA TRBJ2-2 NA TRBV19 CASSPMVVTGELFF TGTGCCAGTAGTCCTATGGTGGTGACCGGGGAGCTGTTTTTT
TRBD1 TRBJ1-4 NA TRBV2 CASRDRGANEKLFF TGTGCCAGCAGGGACAGGGGGGCTAATGAAAAACTGTTTTTT
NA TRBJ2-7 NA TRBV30 CAAGDGSYEQYF TGTGCGGCCGGGGACGGGAGCTACGAGCAGTACTTC
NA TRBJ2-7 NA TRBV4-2 CASSRFEDSSYEQYF TGTGCCAGCAGCCGTTTTGAGGACAGCTCCTACGAGCAGTACTTC
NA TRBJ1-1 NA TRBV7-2 CASNQARNTEAFF TGTGCCAGCAACCAGGCGAGGAACACTGAAGCTTTCTTT
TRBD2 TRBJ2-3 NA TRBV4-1 CASSPSPSGYSTDTQYF TGCGCCAGCAGCCCCAGTCCTAGCGGGTACAGCACAGATACGCAGTATTTT
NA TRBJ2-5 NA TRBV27 CASSLQGDGGTQYF TGTGCCAGCAGTTTACAGGGGGACGGGGGGACCCAGTACTTC
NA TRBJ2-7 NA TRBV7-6 CASSLANSSPYEQYF TGTGCCAGCAGCTTAGCGAATAGCTCACCCTACGAGCAGTACTTC
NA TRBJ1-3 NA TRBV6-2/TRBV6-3 CASSLRRSSGNTIYF TGTGCCAGCAGCCTCCGGAGGTCGTCTGGAAACACCATATATTTT
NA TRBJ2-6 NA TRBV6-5 CASSYNTGSGANVLTF TGTGCCAGCAGTTATAATACAGGGTCTGGGGCCAACGTCCTGACTTTC
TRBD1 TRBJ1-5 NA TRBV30 CAWSTGGPQHF TGTGCCTGGAGCACAGGGGGGCCCCAGCATTTT
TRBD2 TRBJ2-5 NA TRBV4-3 CASSQERLAGGQETQYF TGCGCCAGCAGCCAAGAACGACTAGCGGGAGGTCAAGAGACCCAGTACTTC
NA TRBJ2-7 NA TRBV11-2 CASSFPGWGYEQYF TGTGCCAGCAGCTTTCCAGGGTGGGGATACGAGCAGTACTTC
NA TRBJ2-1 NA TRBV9 CASTYQGGSSNEQFF TGTGCCAGCACCTACCAGGGTGGATCGTCCAATGAGCAGTTCTTC
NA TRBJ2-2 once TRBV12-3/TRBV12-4 CASSLARTGELFF TGTGCCAGCAGTTTAGCGAGGACCGGGGAGCTGTTTTTT